Here is one TCR beta chain with its context. Its antigen is not identified. This CDR3 is also generated by other DNA sequences in the sample. The data were taken from a study of shared clonotypes between healthy human individuals. General study results and limits: Shared clonotypes: about 5.3% naive CD4, under 4% naive CD8, 2.3% memory CD4, roughly 0.4% memory CD8. Clonotypes which were not shared had lower generation probabilities than clonotypes that all four donors shared.

Assay: immunoSEQ multiplex PCR; the TCRdb copy retains only in-frame clones and omits some. The sample yields over a million clones, around 98.5% seen once. The CDR3 totals 13 residues. Trimming left V 0 bases short and J 0 bases short, with 4 bases between. Germline-derived CDR1 and CDR2 are SGHRS and YFSETQ. V is TRBV5-1 and J is TRBJ2-7; D is undetermined. The TCR sequence derives from a man aged 30-40 years in good health. The specimen was naive CD4+ T cells sorted from blood. Regarding subset: CD45RA+ positively selected. The CDR3 spells CASSLVSSYEQYF. The CDR3 DNA reads TGCGCCAGCAGCTTGGTTAGCTCCTACGAGCAGTACTTC.